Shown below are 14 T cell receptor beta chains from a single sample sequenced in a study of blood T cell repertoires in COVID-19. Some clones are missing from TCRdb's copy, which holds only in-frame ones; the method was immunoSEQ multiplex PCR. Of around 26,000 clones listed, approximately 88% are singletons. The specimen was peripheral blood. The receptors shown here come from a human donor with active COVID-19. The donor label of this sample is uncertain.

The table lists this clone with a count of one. This CDR3 reads CATRGCGAYEQYF. The CDR3 DNA sequence: TGTGCCACCAGGGGGTGTGGGGCTTACGAGCAGTACTTC. The V call is TRBV24-1, the J call TRBJ2-7, with a possible D match to TRBD1 (5 bases). Trimming took 7 bases from V and 4 from J, leaving 13 bases between them. Germline CDR1 is KGHDR and CDR2 is SFDVKD. There are 13 residues in the CDR3.

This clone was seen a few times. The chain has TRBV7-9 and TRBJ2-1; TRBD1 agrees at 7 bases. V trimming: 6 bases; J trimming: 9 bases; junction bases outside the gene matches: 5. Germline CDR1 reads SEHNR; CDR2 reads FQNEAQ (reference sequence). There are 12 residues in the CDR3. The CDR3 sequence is CASRRQGSEQFF. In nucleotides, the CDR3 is TGTGCCAGCAGACGACAGGGAAGTGAGCAGTTCTTC.

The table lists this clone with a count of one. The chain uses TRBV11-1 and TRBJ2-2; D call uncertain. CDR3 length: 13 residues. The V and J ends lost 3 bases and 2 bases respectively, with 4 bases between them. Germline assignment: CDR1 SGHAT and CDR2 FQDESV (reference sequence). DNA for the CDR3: TGTGCCAGCAGCTTGACAAACACCGGGGAGCTGTTTTTT. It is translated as CASSLTNTGELFF.

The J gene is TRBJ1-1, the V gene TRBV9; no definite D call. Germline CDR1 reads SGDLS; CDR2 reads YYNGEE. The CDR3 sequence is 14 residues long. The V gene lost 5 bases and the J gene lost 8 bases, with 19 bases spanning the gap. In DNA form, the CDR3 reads TGTGCCAGCAGTGCACAGAGAAGTTTTAGAGAAGCTTTCTTT. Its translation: CASSAQRSFREAFF. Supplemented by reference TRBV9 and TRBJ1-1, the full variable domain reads DSGVTQTPKHLITATGQRVTLRCSPRSGDLSVYWYQQSLDQGLQFLIQYYNGEERAKGNILERFSAQQFPDLHSELNLSSLELGDSALYFCASSAQRSFREAFFGQGTRLTVV.

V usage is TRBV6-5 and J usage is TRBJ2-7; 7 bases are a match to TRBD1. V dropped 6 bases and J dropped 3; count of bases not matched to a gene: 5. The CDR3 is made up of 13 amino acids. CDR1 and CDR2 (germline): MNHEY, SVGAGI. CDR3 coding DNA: TGTGCCAGCAGCCGGGACAGAAGCTACGAGCAGTACTTC. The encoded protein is CASSRDRSYEQYF.

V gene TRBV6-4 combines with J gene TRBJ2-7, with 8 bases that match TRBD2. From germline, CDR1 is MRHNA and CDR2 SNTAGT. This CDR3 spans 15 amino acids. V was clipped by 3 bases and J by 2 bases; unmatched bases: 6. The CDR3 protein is CASSEASGLPYEQYF. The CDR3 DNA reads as TGTGCCAGCAGTGAAGCTAGCGGGTTACCCTACGAGCAGTACTTC.

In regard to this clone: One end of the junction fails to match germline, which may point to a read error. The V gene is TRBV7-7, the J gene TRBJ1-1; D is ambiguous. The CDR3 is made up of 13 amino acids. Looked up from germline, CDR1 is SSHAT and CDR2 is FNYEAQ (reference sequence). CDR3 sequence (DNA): TGTGCTAGCAGCTTAGGCAGGAACACTGAAGCTTTCTTT. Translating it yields CASSLGRNTEAFF. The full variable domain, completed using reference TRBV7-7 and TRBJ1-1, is GAGVSQSPRYKVTKRGQDVTLRCDPISSHATLYWYQQALGQGPEFLTYFNYEAQPDKSGLPSDRFSAERPEGSISTLTIQRTEQRDSAMYRCASSLGRNTEAFFGQGTRLTVV.

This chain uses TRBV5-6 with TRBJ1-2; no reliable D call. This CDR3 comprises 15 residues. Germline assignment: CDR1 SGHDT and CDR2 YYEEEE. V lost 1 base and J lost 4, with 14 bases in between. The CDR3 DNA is TGTGCCAGCAGCTTGACCTCACAGAGTTTCTATGGCTACACCTTC. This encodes CASSLTSQSFYGYTF.

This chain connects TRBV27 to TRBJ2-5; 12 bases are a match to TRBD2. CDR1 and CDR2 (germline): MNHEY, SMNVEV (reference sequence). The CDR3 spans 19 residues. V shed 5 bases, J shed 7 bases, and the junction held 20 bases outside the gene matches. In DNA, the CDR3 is TGTGCCAGCAGTCCCATGACTAGCGGGAGACGTGGATCTTGGGGGACCCAGTACTTC. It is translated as CASSPMTSGRRGSWGTQYF.

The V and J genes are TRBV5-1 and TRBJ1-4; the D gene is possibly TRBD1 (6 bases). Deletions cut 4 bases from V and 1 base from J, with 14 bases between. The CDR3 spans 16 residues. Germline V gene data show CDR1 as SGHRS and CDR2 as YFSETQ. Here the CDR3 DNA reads TGCGCCAGCAGCGTGCCGGTAGGGGGAACTAATGAAAAACTGTTTTTT. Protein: CASSVPVGGTNEKLFF.

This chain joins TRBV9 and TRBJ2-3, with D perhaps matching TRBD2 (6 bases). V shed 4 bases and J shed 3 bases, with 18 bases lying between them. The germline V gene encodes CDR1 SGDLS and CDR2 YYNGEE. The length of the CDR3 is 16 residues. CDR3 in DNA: TGTGCCAGCAGCTCGGGGTCGGGCGGGATGACAGATACGCAGTATTTT. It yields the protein CASSSGSGGMTDTQYF.

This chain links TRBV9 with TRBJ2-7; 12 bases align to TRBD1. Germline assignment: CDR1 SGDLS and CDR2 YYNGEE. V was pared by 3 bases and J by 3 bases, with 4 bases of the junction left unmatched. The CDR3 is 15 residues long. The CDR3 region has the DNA TGTGCCAGCAGCGCCGGGACAGGGGGCGTCTACGAGCAGTACTTC. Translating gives CASSAGTGGVYEQYF.

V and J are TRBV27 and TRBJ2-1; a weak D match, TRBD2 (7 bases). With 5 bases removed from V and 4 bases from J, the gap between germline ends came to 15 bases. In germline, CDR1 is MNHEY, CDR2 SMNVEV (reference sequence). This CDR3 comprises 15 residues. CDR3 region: CASSILGGPYNEQFF. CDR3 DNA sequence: TGTGCCAGCAGTATCCTGGGGGGGCCTTACAATGAGCAGTTCTTC.

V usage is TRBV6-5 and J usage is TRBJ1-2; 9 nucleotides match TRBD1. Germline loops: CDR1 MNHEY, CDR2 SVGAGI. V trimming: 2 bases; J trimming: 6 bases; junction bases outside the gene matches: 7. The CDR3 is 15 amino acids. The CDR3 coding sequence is TGTGCCAGCAGTTACACCATGGACAGGGGTGATGGCTACACCTTC. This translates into CASSYTMDRGDGYTF.